The source of this T cell receptor beta chain is a study of metastatic and nonmetastatic thyroid tumors. Thyroid surgery had not been preceded by any treatment in any patient. There are many counts of this clone. Deletions cut 4 bases from V and 8 bases from J, with 14 bases between. Germline V gene lookup returns CDR1 LNHDA and CDR2 SQIVND (reference sequence). The CDR3 has 14 amino acids. Per the authors' pipeline: A distant-metastasis classifier for papillary thyroid cancer was built using CDR3 differences across clinicopathological groups. TCRdb redid the clone calls on the PCR reads using MiXCR. What appears here as the V and J calls and clone size reflects TCRdb's work, not the paper's. The top ten clones hold more than 8% of a sample with about 85,000 clones, approximately 9% of them seen once.

The source of this sequence is a female donor with papillary thyroid cancer or a benign thyroid nodule (not recorded which). Some clones in this sample may be carry-over from other donors' samples. The chain is built from TRBV19 and TRBJ1-4; no reliable D call. Sequenced: blood. CDR3 DNA: TGTGCCAGTAGTACCGGGAGCAGTGGGGAAAAACTGTTTTTT. It codes for CASSTGSSGEKLFF.